The 6 T cell receptor beta chains listed next were all sequenced from one sample in a study of control samples from healthy donors and cancer patients. This table comes from immunoSEQ multiplex PCR, and its TCRdb copy is limited to in-frame clones, with some not included. The top ten clones hold around 0.9% of a sample with tens of thousands of clones, approximately 90% of them seen once. Source material: PBMCs. All receptors derive from a man in his thirties or forties with colorectal cancer.

The chain employs TRBV4-2 and TRBJ2-7; the match to TRBD2 covers 7 bases. J lost 3 bases, V lost 3 bases, and 14 bases had no gene match. The CDR3 has 17 amino acids. Per the germline V gene, CDR1 is LGHNA and CDR2 is YNFKEQ. The CDR3 reads CASSHPTETGGNYEQYF. CDR3 in DNA: TGTGCCAGCAGCCATCCAACAGAGACGGGAGGCAACTACGAGCAGTACTTC.

The chain couples TRBV9 to TRBJ1-4, with D hard to call. This CDR3 region has 12 residues. Germline V lookup: CDR1 SGDLS, CDR2 YYNGEE. Between the trimmed V and J ends, which lost 5 bases and 5 bases, there was a span of 7 bases. The CDR3 loop reads CASSRTNEKLFF. The DNA for the CDR3 is TGTGCCAGCAGTCGGACGAATGAAAAACTGTTTTTT.

In its sample, this clone was seen once. The genes are TRBV10-3 and TRBJ2-1, with TRBD2 matching over 8 bases. The CDR3 sequence is 15 residues long. Germline V gives CDR1 ENHRY, CDR2 SYGVKD. The V gene end was trimmed by 3 bases and the J gene end by 10 bases; junction bases not matched to a gene: 11. The CDR3 loop reads CAISESGGPEREQFF. The CDR3 coding sequence is TGTGCCATCAGTGAATCGGGGGGGCCGGAAAGAGAGCAGTTCTTC.

V usage is TRBV6-5 and J usage is TRBJ1-1; D is unresolved. Germline assignment: CDR1 MNHEY and CDR2 SVGAGI. The CDR3 contains 14 residues. V was clipped by 6 bases and J by 1 base, with 12 bases between them. CDR3 DNA sequence: TGTGCCAGCAGGCAGGATTACTCGAACACTGAAGCTTTCTTT. Its translation is CASRQDYSNTEAFF.

V gene TRBV2 combines with J gene TRBJ1-2, with D possibly TRBD1 on 5 matching bases. Trimming removed 1 base from V and 6 bases from J, with 9 bases in between. Germline V gives CDR1 SNHLY, CDR2 FYNNEI. The CDR3 totals 13 residues. CDR3 loop: CASSEVGRHGYTF. DNA for the CDR3: TGTGCCAGCAGTGAAGTGGGGCGGCATGGCTACACCTTC.

This clone was detected only once. The chain has TRBV20-1 and TRBJ1-6; no reliable D call. V lost 3 bases, J lost 0 bases, and 9 bases lay in between. The CDR3 covers 15 residues. CDR1 and CDR2 from the germline V gene are DFQATT and SNEGSKA (reference sequence). This CDR3 is CSASGSGSYNSPLHF. The CDR3 region has the DNA TGCAGTGCTAGTGGGTCCGGCTCCTATAATTCACCCCTCCACTTT.